The 14 T cell receptor beta chains below all came from one sample that was sequenced in a study of blood T cell repertoires in COVID-19. Method: immunoSEQ multiplex PCR; TCRdb's copy keeps in-frame clones and lacks some. In the table there are 150,000 to 250,000 clones, roughly 77% of which are singletons. Source material: peripheral blood. These receptors all come from a woman in her forties with COVID-19, enrolled during active disease.

The chain uses TRBV4-2 and TRBJ2-2; 8 nucleotides align to TRBD2. After removal of 1 base from V and 7 bases from J, the junction contained 8 bases not matched to a gene. This CDR3 is built from 16 residues. CDR1 and CDR2 (germline): LGHNA, YNFKEQ. The DNA for the CDR3 is TGTGCCAGCAGCCAAGCCCGGGGGGGAGACTACGGGGAGCTGTTTTTT. Protein product: CASSQARGGDYGELFF.

Ten or more counts support this clone. The CDR3 sequence is CASSLLGQTRNTEAFF. As DNA, the CDR3 is TGCGCCAGCAGCTTACTAGGACAGACTCGTAACACTGAAGCTTTCTTT. The chain combines TRBV5-1 with TRBJ1-1; perhaps TRBD1 as D (6 bases). From germline, CDR1 is SGHRS and CDR2 YFSETQ. Trimming took off 2 bases at V and 2 bases at J, with 16 bases between the two ends. The CDR3 has 16 residues.

The chain combines TRBV7-2 with TRBJ2-2; 9 nucleotides align to TRBD2. The germline V gene encodes CDR1 SGHTA and CDR2 FQGNSA. Trimming took 1 base from V and 2 from J; bases not matched to a gene: 5. The CDR3 consists of 17 residues. The CDR3 DNA is TGTGCCAGCAGCTTAGATCTGCGGGGGGGCAACACCGGGGAGCTGTTTTTT. It codes for CASSLDLRGGNTGELFF.

The V call is TRBV7-3, the J call TRBJ1-3; possible D gene TRBD1, 5 bases. Trimming took 8 bases from V and 4 from J, leaving 12 bases between them. Germline V CDR1 and CDR2: SGHTA, FQGTGA. This CDR3 has 13 amino acids. Here the CDR3 DNA reads TGTGCCAGCCAGATCCCAGGGGGAAACACCATATATTTT. Protein sequence: CASQIPGGNTIYF.

The chain recombines TRBV7-3 with TRBJ1-2, with a tentative D call TRBD1 (6 bases). Germline lookup yields CDR1 SGHTA and CDR2 FQGTGA. V was trimmed by 4 bases and J by 3 bases, leaving 9 bases between them. CDR3 length equals 13 residues. The CDR3 DNA reads TGTGCCAGCAGCTCACAGGGAGACTATGGCTACACCTTC. This gives the protein CASSSQGDYGYTF.

V is TRBV6-5 and J is TRBJ2-7; TRBD1 matches 10 bases. Germline trimming cut 6 bases from V and 3 bases from J; bases unmatched to any gene: 5. The CDR3 consists of 14 residues. Germline CDR1 is MNHEY and CDR2 is SVGAGI. The CDR3 spells CASRSDRGYYEQYF. CDR3 in DNA: TGTGCCAGCAGGTCGGACAGGGGGTACTACGAGCAGTACTTC.

The rearrangement joins TRBV7-5 to TRBJ1-5; the table assigns TRBD1, which was not confirmed against the DNA. TRBV7-5 is shown as a pseudogene. The CDR3 covers 16 residues. This CDR3 reads CVRSLHRQGANQPQHF. The DNA of the CDR3 is TGTGTCAGAAGCTTACATAGACAGGGGGCTAATCAGCCCCAGCATTTT.

This rearrangement joins TRBV7-2 to TRBJ1-4; 7 nucleotides agree with TRBD1. This CDR3 has 15 residues. Germline loops: CDR1 SGHTA, CDR2 FQGNSA. V shed 4 bases, J shed 5 bases, and the junction held 7 bases outside the gene matches. CDR3 sequence reads: CASSSLTGQNEKLFF. The DNA for the CDR3 is TGTGCCAGCAGCTCTCTGACAGGGCAGAATGAAAAACTGTTTTTT.

CDR3 in amino acids: CAISELGASDNEQFF. In DNA form, the CDR3 reads TGTGCCATCAGTGAGCTTGGGGCTAGCGACAATGAGCAGTTCTTC. The gene calls are TRBV10-3 and TRBJ2-1, with D possibly being TRBD2 (6 bases). Trimming cost V 2 bases and J 5 bases, with 13 bases left between them. The germline V gene has CDR1 ENHRY and CDR2 SYGVKD. This CDR3 contains 15 residues.

The chain joins TRBV5-1 to TRBJ2-5; a weak D match, TRBD2 (6 bases). Trimming took off 2 bases at V and 5 bases at J, with 19 bases between the two ends. The CDR3 has 16 amino acids. Germline CDR1 is SGHRS and CDR2 is YFSETQ. The CDR3 reads CASSLGTEPRGETQYF. The DNA of the CDR3 is TGCGCCAGCAGCTTAGGTACAGAGCCTCGGGGGGAGACCCAGTACTTC.

J is TRBJ2-3 and V is TRBV7-3; the D is unclear. Deletions cut 4 bases from V and 1 base from J, with 9 bases between. This CDR3 has 14 amino acids. CDR1 is SGHTA, CDR2 FQGTGA, per germline. The DNA of the CDR3 is TGTGCCAGCAGCTCCACTACTGGCACAGATACGCAGTATTTT. It encodes CASSSTTGTDTQYF.

The chain has TRBV12-3 or TRBV12-4 and TRBJ2-7; D remains ambiguous. This CDR3 region has 12 residues. The V gene lost 4 bases and the J gene lost 9 bases, with 13 bases spanning the gap. The CDR3, as DNA: TGTGCCAGCAGTTCCAACTCGCTTCTGCAGTACTTC. It yields the protein CASSSNSLLQYF.

The chain carries TRBV18 and TRBJ2-5; no clear D. V shed 3 bases and J shed 5 bases, with 10 bases lying between them. The CDR3 length is 13 residues. Germline CDR1 KGHSH, CDR2 LQKENI. CDR3 coding DNA: TGTGCCAGCTCACCCTCGGGTCGGGAGACCCAGTACTTC. It is translated as CASSPSGRETQYF.

The gene calls are TRBV19 and TRBJ1-5; 11 nucleotides match TRBD1. J was trimmed by 2 bases and V by 6 bases; bases with no gene match: 9. From germline, CDR1 is LNHDA and CDR2 SQIVND (reference sequence). This CDR3 has 17 amino acids. The DNA for the CDR3 is TGTGCCAGTAGGGAGGGACAGGGGGTTCACGGCAATCAGCCCCAGCATTTT. It encodes CASREGQGVHGNQPQHF.